The following is a TCR beta chain sequence with its context. The record originates from a study of blood T cell repertoires in COVID-19. The CDR3 contains 14 residues. V lost 4 bases to trimming and J lost 1 base; unmatched junction nucleotides: 3. The germline V gene has CDR1 LNHDA and CDR2 SQIVND (reference sequence). Assay: immunoSEQ multiplex PCR; the TCRdb copy retains only in-frame clones and omits some. The repertoire holds about 200,000 clones, with around 81% as singletons. The rearrangement joins TRBV19 to TRBJ1-1; the match to TRBD1 covers 7 bases. Sequencing was done on a sample of PBMCs or T cells enriched from blood (not recorded which). This sequence originates from a man aged 35-49 years who had recovered from COVID-19. The CDR3 region is CASSNRDRNTEAFF. CDR3 in DNA: TGTGCCAGTAGTAACCGGGACAGGAACACTGAAGCTTTCTTT.